This T cell receptor (beta chain) was found in a study of T cells in Graves' hyperthyroidism and ophthalmopathy. Whole-study context: Before treatment of any kind, peripheral blood was taken at initial diagnosis.

V lost 4 bases and J 1 base, leaving 13 bases between the germline ends. The germline V gene has CDR1 WSHSY and CDR2 SAAADI. This CDR3 contains 15 residues. The source material, RNA transcripts, was used to amplify TCR beta CDR3 regions. The HTBI primer set served for first-round RT-PCR of the TCR CDR3. TCRdb fed the multiplex PCR reads into MiXCR, producing one record per CDR3 protein. The sample lists hundreds of thousands of distinct CDR3 sequences, around a sixth occurring once. With a duration under 2 months, the hyperthyroidism was newly diagnosed in patients aged 18 to 65. From more than 9.5 ml of fresh peripheral blood, PBMCs were isolated. This clonotype was seen a few times.

Sequenced input: blood. This TCR was sampled from a woman aged 45-59 years with Graves' hyperthyroidism that later progressed to Graves' ophthalmopathy. The V call is TRBV10-2, the J call TRBJ2-5; no definite D call. For the CDR3, the DNA is TGCGCCAGCAGTGCCTTTTTTTTACCCCAAGAGACCCAGTACTTC. Translated: CASSAFFLPQETQYF.